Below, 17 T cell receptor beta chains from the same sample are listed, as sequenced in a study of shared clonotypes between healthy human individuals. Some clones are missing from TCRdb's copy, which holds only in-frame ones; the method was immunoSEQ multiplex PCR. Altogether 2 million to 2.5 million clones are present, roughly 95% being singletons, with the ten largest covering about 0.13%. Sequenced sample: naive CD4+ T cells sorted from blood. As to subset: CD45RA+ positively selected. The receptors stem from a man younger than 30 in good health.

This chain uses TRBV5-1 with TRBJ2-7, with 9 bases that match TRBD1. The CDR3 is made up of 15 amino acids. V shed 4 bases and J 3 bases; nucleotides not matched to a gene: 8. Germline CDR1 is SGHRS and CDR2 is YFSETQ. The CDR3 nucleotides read TGCGCCAGCAGCGTAGGGACAGGGATAAGCTACGAGCAGTACTTC. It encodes CASSVGTGISYEQYF.

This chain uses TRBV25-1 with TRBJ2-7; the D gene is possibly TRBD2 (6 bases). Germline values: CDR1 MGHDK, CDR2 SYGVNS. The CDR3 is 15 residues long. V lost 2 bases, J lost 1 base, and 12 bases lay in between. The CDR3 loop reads CASSEPGTGSYEQYF. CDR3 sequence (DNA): TGTGCCAGCAGTGAACCCGGGACTGGGTCCTACGAGCAGTACTTC.

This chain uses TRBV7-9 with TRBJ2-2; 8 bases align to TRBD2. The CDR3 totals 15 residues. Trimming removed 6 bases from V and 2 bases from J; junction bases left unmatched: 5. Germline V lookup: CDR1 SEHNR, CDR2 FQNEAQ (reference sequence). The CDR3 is CASSSAGGNTGELFF. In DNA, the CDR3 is TGTGCCAGCAGTTCGGCGGGGGGTAACACCGGGGAGCTGTTTTTT.

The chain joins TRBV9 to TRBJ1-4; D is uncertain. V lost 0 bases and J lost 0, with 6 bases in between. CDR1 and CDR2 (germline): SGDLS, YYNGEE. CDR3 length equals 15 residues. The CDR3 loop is CASSVEEATNEKLFF. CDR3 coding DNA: TGTGCCAGCAGCGTAGAGGAAGCAACTAATGAAAAACTGTTTTTT.

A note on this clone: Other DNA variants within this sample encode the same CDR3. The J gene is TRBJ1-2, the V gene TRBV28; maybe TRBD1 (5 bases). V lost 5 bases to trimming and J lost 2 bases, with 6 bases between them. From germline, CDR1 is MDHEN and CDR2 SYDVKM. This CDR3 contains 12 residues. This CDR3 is CASSQGNYGYTF. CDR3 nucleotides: TGTGCCAGCAGTCAGGGAAACTATGGCTACACCTTC.

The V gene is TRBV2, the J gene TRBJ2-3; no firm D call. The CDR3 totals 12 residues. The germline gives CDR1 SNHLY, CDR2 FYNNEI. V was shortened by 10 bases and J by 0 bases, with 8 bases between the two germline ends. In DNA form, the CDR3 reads TGTGCCACCAGAACTAGCACAGATACGCAGTATTTT. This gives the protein CATRTSTDTQYF.

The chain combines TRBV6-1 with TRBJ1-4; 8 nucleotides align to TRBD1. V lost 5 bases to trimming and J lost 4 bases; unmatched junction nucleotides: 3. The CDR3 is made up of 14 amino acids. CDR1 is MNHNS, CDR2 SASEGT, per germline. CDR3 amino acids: CASSRDRNNEKLFF. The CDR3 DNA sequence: TGTGCCAGCAGTCGGGACAGGAATAATGAAAAACTGTTTTTT.

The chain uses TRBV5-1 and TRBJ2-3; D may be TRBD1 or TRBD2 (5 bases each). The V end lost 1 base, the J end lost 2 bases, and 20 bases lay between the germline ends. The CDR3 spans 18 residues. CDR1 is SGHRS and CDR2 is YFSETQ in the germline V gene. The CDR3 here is CASSLNPGQILPTDTQYF. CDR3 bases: TGCGCCAGCAGCTTGAATCCGGGGCAGATACTACCCACAGATACGCAGTATTTT.

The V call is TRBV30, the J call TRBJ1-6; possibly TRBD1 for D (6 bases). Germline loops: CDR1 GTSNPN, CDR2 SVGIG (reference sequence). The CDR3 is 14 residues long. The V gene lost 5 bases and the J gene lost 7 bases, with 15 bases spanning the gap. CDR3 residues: CAWSTGGRNSPLHF. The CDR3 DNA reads TGTGCCTGGTCGACAGGCGGAAGAAATTCACCCCTCCACTTT.

The CDR3 spells CASSVGPYATNEKLFF. CDR3 nucleotide sequence: TGTGCCAGCAGCGTAGGGCCGTATGCAACTAATGAAAAACTGTTTTTT. The J gene is TRBJ1-4, the V gene TRBV9; D uncertain. Trimming took off 0 bases at V and 0 bases at J, with 9 bases between the two ends. This CDR3 is built from 16 residues. The V gene's germline CDR1 is SGDLS and CDR2 YYNGEE.

DNA for the CDR3: TGCAGCGTATCCGGGACTAGCGGCACCGGGGAGCTGTTTTTT. Translation gives CSVSGTSGTGELFF. The chain couples TRBV29-1 to TRBJ2-2; 11 bases line up with TRBD2. Trimming at V came to 6 bases and at J to 4 bases, leaving 4 bases not matched to a gene. The CDR3 sequence is 14 residues long. The germline gives CDR1 SQVTM, CDR2 ANQGSEA.

The CDR3 spells CAWSPSGVREKLFF. Here the CDR3 DNA reads TGTGCCTGGAGTCCCTCAGGGGTACGAGAAAAACTGTTTTTT. This chain links TRBV30 with TRBJ1-4; D possibly corresponds to TRBD1 (6 bases). V gave up 2 bases and J gave up 8 bases, with 15 bases separating them. The CDR3 sequence is 14 residues long. Germline V gene data show CDR1 as GTSNPN and CDR2 as SVGIG (reference sequence).

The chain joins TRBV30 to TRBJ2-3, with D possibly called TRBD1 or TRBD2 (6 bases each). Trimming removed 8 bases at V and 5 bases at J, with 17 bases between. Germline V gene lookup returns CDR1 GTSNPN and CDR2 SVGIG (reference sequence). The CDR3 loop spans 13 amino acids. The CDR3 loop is CARDRGLGDTQYF. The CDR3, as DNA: TGTGCCCGTGACCGGGGGCTCGGAGATACGCAGTATTTT.

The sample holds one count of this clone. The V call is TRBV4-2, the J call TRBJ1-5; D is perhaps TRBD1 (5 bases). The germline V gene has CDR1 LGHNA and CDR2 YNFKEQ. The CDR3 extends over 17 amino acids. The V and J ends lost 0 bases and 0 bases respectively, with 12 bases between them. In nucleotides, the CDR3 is TGTGCCAGCAGCCAAGATTTTGGGACCCGTAGCAATCAGCCCCAGCATTTT. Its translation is CASSQDFGTRSNQPQHF.

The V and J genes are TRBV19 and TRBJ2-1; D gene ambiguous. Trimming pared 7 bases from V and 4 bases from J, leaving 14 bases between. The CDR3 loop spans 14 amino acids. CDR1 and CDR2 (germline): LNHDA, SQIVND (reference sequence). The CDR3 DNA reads TGTGCCAGTACCACCGGGTCCCTATACAATGAGCAGTTCTTC. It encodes CASTTGSLYNEQFF.

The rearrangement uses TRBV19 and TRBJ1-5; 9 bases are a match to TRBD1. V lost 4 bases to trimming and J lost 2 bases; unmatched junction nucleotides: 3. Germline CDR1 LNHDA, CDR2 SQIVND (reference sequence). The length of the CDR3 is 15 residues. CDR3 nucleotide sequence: TGTGCCAGTAGTAGGGACAGGGTGGGCAATCAGCCCCAGCATTTT. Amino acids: CASSRDRVGNQPQHF.

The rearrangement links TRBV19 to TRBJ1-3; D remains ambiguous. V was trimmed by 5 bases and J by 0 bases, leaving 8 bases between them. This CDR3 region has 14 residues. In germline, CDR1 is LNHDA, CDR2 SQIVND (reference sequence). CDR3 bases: TGTGCCAGTAGTCTTGTCAGCTCTGGAAACACCATATATTTT. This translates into CASSLVSSGNTIYF.